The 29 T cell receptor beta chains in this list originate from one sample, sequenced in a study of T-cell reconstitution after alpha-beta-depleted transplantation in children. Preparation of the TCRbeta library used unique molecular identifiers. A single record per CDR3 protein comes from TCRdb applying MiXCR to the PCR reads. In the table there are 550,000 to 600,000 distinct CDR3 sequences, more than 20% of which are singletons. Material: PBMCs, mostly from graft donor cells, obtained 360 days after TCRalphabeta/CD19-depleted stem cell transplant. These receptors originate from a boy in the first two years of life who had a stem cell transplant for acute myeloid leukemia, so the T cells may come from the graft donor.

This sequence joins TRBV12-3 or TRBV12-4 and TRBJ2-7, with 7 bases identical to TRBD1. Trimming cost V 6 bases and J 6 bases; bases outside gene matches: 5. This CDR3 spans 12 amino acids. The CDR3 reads CASRRQGGEQYF. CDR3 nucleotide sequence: TGTGCCAGCAGGAGACAGGGCGGCGAGCAGTACTTC.

In DNA, the CDR3 is TGTGCCAGCAGTTACCGGTTAGGACTAGCTGGAGAGACCCAGTACTTC. This translates into CASSYRLGLAGETQYF. The V call is TRBV6-5, the J call TRBJ2-5, with TRBD2 matching 8 bases. The CDR3 length is 16 residues. CDR1 MNHEY and CDR2 SVGAGI come from the germline V gene. V shed 2 bases, J shed 4 bases, and the junction held 9 bases outside the gene matches.

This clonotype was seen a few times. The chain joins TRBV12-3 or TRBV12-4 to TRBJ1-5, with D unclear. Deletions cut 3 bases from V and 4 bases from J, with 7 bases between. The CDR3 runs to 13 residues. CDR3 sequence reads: CASSFTGNQPQHF. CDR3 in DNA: TGTGCCAGCAGTTTTACCGGGAATCAGCCCCAGCATTTT.

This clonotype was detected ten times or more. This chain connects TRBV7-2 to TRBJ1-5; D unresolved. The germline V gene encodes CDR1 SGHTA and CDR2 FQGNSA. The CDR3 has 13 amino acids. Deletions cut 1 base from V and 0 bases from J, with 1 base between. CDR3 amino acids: CASSLVSNQPQHF. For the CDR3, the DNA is TGTGCCAGCAGCTTAGTTAGCAATCAGCCCCAGCATTTT. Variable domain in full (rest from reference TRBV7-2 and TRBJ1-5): GAGVSQSPSNKVTEKGKDVELRCDPISGHTALYWYRQSLGQGLEFLIYFQGNSAPDKSGLPSDRFSAERTGGSVSTLTIQRTQQEDSAVYLCASSLVSNQPQHFGDGTRLSIL.

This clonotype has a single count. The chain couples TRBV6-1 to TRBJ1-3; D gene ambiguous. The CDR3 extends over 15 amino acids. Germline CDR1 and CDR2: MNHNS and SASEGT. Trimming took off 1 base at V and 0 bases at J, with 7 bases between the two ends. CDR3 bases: TGTGCCAGCAGTGAAGGTGGGTCCTCTGGAAACACCATATATTTT. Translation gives CASSEGGSSGNTIYF.

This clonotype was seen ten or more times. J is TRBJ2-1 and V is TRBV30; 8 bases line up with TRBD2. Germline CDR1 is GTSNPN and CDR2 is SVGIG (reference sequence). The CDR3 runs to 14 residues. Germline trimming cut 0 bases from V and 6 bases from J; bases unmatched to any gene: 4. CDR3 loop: CAWSVGGTSNEQFF. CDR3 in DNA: TGTGCCTGGAGTGTAGGGGGGACTAGCAATGAGCAGTTCTTC.

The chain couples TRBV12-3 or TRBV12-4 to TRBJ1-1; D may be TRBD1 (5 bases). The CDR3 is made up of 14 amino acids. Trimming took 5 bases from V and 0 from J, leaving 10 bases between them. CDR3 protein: CASSPRVLNTEAFF. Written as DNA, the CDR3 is TGTGCCAGCAGTCCCAGGGTTTTGAACACTGAAGCTTTCTTT.

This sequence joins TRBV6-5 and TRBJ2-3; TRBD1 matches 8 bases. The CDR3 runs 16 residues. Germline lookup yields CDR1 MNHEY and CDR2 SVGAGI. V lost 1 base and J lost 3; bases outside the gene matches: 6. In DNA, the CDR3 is TGTGCCAGCAGTTACTATCCGGGACAGGCTACAGATACGCAGTATTTT. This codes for CASSYYPGQATDTQYF.

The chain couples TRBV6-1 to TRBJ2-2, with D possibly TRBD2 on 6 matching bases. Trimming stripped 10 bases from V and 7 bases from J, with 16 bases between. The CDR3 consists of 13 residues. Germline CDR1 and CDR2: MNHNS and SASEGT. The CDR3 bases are TGTGCCACGACACGGGGGAAAGGCGGGGAGCTGTTTTTT. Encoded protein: CATTRGKGGELFF.

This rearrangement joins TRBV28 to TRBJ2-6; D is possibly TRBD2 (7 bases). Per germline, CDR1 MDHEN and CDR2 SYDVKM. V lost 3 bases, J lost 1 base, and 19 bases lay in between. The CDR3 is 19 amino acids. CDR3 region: CASSLGGAMLPSGANVLTF. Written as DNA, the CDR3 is TGTGCCAGCAGTTTGGGGGGGGCGATGCTCCCTTCTGGGGCCAACGTCCTGACTTTC.

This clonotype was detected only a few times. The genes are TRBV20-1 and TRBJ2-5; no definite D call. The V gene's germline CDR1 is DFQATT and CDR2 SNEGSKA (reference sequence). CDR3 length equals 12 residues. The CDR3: CSLGQARETQYF. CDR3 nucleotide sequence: TGCAGCCTCGGGCAGGCCCGAGAGACCCAGTACTTC.

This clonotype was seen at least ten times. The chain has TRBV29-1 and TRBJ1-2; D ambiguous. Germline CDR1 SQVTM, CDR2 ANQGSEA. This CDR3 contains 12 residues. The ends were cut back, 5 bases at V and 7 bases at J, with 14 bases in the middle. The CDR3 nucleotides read TGCAGCGTTAGTTCCGGGGAGCGTGGCTACACCTTC. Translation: CSVSSGERGYTF. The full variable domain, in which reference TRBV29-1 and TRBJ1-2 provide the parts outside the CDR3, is SAVISQKPSRDICQRGTSLTIQCQVDSQVTMMFWYRQQPGQSLTLIATANQGSEATYESGFVIDKFPISRPNLTFSTLTVSNMSPEDSSIYLCSVSSGERGYTFGSGTRLTVV.

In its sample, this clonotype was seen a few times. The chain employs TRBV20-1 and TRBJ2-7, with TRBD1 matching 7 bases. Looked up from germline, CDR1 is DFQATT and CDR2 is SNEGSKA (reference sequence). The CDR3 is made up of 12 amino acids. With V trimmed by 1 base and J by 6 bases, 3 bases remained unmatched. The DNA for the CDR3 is TGCAGTGCTAGAGGGTCAGGGGGCGAGCAGTACTTC. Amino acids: CSARGSGGEQYF.

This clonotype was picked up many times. CDR3 amino acids: CASSYFDGGVGEAFF. Here the CDR3 DNA reads TGTGCCAGCAGTTACTTTGATGGAGGGGTCGGTGAAGCTTTCTTT. The rearrangement joins TRBV6-5 to TRBJ1-1, with D maybe TRBD1 (5 bases). The CDR3 runs 15 residues. CDR1 and CDR2 (germline): MNHEY, SVGAGI. The V gene lost 1 base and the J gene lost 7 bases, with 16 bases spanning the gap.

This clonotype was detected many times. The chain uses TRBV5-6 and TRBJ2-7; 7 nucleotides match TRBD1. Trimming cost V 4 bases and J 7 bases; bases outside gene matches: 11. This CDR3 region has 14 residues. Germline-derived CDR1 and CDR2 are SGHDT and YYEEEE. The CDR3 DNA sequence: TGTGCCAGCAGCGTACAGGGGCCAGCGCGTGAGCAGTACTTC. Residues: CASSVQGPAREQYF.

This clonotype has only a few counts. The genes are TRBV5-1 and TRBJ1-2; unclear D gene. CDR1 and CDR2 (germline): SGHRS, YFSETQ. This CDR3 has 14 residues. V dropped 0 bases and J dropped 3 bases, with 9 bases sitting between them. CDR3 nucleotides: TGCGCCAGCAGCTTGGTGGCACCAGACTATGGCTACACCTTC. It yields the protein CASSLVAPDYGYTF.

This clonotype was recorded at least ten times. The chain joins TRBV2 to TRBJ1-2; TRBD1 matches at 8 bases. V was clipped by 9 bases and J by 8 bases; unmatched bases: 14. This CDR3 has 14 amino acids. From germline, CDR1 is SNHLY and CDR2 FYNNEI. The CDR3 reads CARQGSTGGYGYTF. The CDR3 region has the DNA TGTGCCAGACAGGGGTCCACAGGGGGTTACGGCTACACCTTC.

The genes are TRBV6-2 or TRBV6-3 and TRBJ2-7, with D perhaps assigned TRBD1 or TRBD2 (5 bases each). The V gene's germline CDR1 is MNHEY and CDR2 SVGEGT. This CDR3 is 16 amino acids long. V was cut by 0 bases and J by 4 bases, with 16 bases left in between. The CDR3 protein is CASSYSGYGDLYEQYF. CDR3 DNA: TGTGCCAGCAGTTACTCGGGGTATGGGGACCTATACGAGCAGTACTTC.

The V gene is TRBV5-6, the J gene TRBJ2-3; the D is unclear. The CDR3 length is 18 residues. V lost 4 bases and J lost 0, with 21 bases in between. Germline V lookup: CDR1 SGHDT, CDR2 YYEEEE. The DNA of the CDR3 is TGTGCCAGCAGCCCAATATTGACAATCTCCGACAGCACAGATACGCAGTATTTT. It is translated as CASSPILTISDSTDTQYF.

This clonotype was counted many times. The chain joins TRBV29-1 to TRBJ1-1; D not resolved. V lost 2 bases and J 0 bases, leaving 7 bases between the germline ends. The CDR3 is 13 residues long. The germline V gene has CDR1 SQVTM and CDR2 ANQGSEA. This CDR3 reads CSVEFRLNTEAFF. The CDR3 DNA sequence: TGCAGCGTTGAATTCCGCCTGAACACTGAAGCTTTCTTT.

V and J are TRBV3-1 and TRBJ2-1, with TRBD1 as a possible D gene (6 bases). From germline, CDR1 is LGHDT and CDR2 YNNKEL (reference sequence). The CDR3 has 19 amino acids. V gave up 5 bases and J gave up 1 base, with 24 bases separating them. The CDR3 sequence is CASSSPNHRVMKSYNEQFF. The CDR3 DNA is TGTGCCAGCAGCTCCCCTAATCACAGGGTAATGAAATCCTACAATGAGCAGTTCTTC.

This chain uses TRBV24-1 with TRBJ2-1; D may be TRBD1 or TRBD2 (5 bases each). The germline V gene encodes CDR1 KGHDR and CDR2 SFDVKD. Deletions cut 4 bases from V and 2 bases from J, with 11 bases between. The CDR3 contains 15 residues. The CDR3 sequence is CATSEGTAPYNEQFF. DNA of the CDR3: TGTGCCACCAGTGAAGGGACCGCACCCTACAATGAGCAGTTCTTC.

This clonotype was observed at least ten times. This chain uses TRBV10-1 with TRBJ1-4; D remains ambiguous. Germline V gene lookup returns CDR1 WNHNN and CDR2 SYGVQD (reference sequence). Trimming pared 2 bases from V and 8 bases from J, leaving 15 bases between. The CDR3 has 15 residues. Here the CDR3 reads CASSEGHRMGEKLFF. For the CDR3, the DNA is TGCGCCAGCAGTGAGGGCCACCGCATGGGCGAAAAACTGTTTTTT.

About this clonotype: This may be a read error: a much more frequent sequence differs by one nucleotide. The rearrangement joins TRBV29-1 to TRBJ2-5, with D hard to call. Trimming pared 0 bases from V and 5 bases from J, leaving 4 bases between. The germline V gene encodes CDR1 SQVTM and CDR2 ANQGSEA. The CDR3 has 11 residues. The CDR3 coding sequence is TGCAGCGTTGAAGATGTGGAGACCCAGTACTTC. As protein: CSVEDVETQYF.

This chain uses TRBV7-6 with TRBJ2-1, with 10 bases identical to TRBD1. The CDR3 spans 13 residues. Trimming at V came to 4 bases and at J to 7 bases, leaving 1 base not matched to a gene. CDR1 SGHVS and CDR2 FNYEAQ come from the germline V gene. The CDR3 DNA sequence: TGTGCCAGCAGCTGGGACAGGGGTAATGAGCAGTTCTTC. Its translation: CASSWDRGNEQFF.

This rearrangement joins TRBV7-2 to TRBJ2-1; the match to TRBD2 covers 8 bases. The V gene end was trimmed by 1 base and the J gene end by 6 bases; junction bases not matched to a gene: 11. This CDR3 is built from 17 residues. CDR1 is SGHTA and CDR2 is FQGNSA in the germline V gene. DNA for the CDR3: TGTGCCAGCAGCTTAGTTGTAGGCGGGGGGAGGGGCAATGAGCAGTTCTTC. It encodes CASSLVVGGGRGNEQFF.

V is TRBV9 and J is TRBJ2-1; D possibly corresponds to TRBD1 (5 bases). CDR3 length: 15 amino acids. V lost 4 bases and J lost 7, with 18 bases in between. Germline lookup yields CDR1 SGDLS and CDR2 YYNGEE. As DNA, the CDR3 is TGTGCCAGCAGCTCTATGGACAACCAAGGGAATGAGCAGTTCTTC. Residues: CASSSMDNQGNEQFF.

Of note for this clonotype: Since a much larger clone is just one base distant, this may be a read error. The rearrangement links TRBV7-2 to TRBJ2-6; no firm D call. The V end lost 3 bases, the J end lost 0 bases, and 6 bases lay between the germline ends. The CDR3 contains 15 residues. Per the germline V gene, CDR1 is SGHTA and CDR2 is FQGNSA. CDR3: CASSLGFSGANVLTF. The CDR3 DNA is TGTGCCAGCAGCTTGGGCTTCTCTGGGGCCAACGTCCTGACTTTC.

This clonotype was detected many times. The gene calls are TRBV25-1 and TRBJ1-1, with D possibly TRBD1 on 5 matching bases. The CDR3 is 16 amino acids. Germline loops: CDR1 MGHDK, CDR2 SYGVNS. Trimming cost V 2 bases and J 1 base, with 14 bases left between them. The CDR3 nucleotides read TGTGCCAGCAGTGAACCCAATGGACACTCGAACACTGAAGCTTTCTTT. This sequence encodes CASSEPNGHSNTEAFF.